This section outlines one T cell receptor (beta chain) sequence together with its context. Sequencing used immunoSEQ multiplex PCR; TCRdb keeps in-frame clones, though not all of them. Here the sample spans fewer than 450,000 clones, around 91% being singletons. With 4 bases clipped from V and 2 bases from J, the junction kept 3 bases outside the gene matches. Germline V gene lookup returns CDR1 MNHEY and CDR2 SVGEGT. This CDR3 has 15 residues. These data originate in a study of blood T cell repertoires in COVID-19. The rearrangement uses TRBV6-2 or TRBV6-3 and TRBJ2-3, with TRBD2 matching over 10 bases. This sequence originates from a woman under 30 who had recovered from COVID-19. Material: peripheral blood. The chain's CDR3 is CASSSLAGVTDTQYF. The CDR3 bases are TGTGCCAGCAGTTCCCTAGCGGGGGTCACAGATACGCAGTATTTT.